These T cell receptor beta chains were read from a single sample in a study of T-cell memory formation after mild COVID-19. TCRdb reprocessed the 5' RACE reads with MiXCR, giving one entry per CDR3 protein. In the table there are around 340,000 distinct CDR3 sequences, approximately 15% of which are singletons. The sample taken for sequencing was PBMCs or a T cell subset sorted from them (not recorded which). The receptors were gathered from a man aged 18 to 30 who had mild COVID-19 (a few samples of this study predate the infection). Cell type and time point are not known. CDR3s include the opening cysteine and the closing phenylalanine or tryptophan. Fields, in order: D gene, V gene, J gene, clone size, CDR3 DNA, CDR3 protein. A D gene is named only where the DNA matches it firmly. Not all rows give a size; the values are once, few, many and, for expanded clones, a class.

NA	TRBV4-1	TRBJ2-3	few	TGCGCCAGCAGCCAACTACCCCCTGCGGCGTATCTCACAGATACGCAGTATTTT	CASSQLPPAAYLTDTQYF
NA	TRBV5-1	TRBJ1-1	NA	TGCGCCAGCAGCTTGGTGGACGGGTCTATGAACACTGAAGCTTTCTTT	CASSLVDGSMNTEAFF
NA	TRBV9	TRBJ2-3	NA	TGTGCCAGCAGCCCCCCAGTAATGGTAGATACGCAGTATTTT	CASSPPVMVDTQYF
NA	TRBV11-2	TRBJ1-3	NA	TGTGCCAGCAGCTTGGACCCGAAAGGGCCGTATGGAAACACCATATATTTT	CASSLDPKGPYGNTIYF
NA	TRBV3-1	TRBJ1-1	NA	TGTGCCAGCAGCCAAGGAAGGGGGATCACTGAAGCTTTCTTT	CASSQGRGITEAFF
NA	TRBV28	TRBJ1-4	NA	TGTGCCAGCAGAGGGTGGGATGAAAAACTGTTTTTT	CASRGWDEKLFF
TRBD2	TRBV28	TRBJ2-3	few	TGTGCCAGCAGTTTAGTGTCTAGCGGGGGGGCAGATACGCAGTATTTT	CASSLVSSGGADTQYF
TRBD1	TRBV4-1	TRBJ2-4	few	TGCGCCAGCAGGCCGACCGGGACAGGGGTAGCCAAAAACATTCAGTACTTC	CASRPTGTGVAKNIQYF
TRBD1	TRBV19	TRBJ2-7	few	TGTGCCAGTGGACAGGGTGGGGGCTCCTCGGGCGAGCAGTACTTC	CASGQGGGSSGEQYF
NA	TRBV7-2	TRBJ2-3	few	TGTGCCAGCAGCTTAGATGGGGTATTAGATACGCAGTATTTT	CASSLDGVLDTQYF